This record looks at one TCR beta chain sequence and its context. The data originate from a study of control samples from healthy donors and cancer patients. Clones were read by immunoSEQ multiplex PCR, and TCRdb kept only the in-frame ones, dropping some. Of about 120,000 clones listed, roughly 84% were seen once; the top ten hold 1.5% to 2%. Trimming took 6 bases from V and 5 from J, leaving 19 bases between them. CDR1 is SGHAT, CDR2 FQNNGV, per germline. The CDR3 extends over 15 amino acids. V is TRBV11-2 and J is TRBJ2-5; D might be TRBD2 (6 bases). The sequenced sample was blood. The TCR comes from a man aged 18 to 35 in good health. The CDR3 nucleotides read TGTGCCAGCAGTTCCAACCCGGCGGGGTGGGAGACCCAGTACTTC. Its protein product is CASSSNPAGWETQYF.